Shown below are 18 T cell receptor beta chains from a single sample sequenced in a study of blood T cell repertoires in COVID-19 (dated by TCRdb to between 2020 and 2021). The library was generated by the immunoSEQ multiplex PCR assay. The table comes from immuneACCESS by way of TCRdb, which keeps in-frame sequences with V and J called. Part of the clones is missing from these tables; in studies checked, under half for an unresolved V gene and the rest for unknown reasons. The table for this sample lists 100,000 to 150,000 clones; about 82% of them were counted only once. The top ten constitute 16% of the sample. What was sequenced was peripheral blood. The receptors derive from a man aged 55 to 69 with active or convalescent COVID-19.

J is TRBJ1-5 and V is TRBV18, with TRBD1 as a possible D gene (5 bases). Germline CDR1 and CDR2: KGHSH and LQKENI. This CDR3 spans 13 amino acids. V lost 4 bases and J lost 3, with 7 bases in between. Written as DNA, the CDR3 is TGTGCCAGCTCACGACAGATCAATCAGCCCCAGCATTTT. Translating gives CASSRQINQPQHF. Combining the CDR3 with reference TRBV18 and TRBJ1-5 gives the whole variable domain NAGVMQNPRHLVRRRGQEARLRCSPMKGHSHVYWYRQLPEEGLKFMVYLQKENIIDESGMPKERFSAEFPKEGPSILRIQQVVRGDSAAYFCASSRQINQPQHFGDGTRLSIL.

The CDR3, as DNA: TGTGCCAGTAGTCGGGGGACGGTGAACACTGAAGCTTTCTTT. Its translation is CASSRGTVNTEAFF. The V and J genes are TRBV19 and TRBJ1-1; D perhaps matches TRBD1 (5 bases). The germline V gene has CDR1 LNHDA and CDR2 SQIVND (reference sequence). V gave up 5 bases and J gave up 0 bases, with 10 bases separating them. The CDR3 sequence is 14 residues long.

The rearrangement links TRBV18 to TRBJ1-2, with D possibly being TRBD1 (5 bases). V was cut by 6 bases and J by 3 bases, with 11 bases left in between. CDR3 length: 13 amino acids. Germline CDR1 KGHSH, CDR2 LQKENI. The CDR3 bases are TGTGCCAGCTCTCCGGACACAGACTATGGCTACACCTTC. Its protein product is CASSPDTDYGYTF.

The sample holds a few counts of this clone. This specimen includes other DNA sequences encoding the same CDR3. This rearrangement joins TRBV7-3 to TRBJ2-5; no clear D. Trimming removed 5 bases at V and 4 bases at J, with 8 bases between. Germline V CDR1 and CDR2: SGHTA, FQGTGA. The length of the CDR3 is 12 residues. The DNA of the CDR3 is TGTGCCAGCAGCCCAACGGGAGAGACCCAGTACTTC. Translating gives CASSPTGETQYF.

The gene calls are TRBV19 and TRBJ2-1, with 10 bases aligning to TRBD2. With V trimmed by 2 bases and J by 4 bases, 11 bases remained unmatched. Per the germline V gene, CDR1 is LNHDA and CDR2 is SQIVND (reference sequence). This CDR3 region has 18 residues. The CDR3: CASSIKGVGTSDYNEQFF. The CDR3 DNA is TGTGCCAGTAGTATAAAGGGAGTGGGGACTAGCGATTACAATGAGCAGTTCTTC.

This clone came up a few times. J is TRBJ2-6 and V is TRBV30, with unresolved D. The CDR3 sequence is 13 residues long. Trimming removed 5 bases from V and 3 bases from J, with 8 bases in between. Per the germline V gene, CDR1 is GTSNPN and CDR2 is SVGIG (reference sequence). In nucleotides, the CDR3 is TGTGCCTGGGAGCGTATTGGGGCCAACGTCCTGACTTTC. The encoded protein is CAWERIGANVLTF.

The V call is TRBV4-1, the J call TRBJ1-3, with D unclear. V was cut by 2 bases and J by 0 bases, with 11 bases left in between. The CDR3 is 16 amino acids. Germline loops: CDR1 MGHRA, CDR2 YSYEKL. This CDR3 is CASSQTIGVSGNTIYF. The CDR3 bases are TGCGCCAGCAGCCAAACTATCGGGGTCTCTGGAAACACCATATATTTT.

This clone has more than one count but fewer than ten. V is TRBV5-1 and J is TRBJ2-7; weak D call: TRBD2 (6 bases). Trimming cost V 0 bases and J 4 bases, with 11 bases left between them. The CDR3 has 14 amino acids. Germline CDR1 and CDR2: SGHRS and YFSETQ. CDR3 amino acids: CASSLAVGTYEQYF. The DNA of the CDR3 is TGCGCCAGCAGCTTGGCCGTGGGGACTTACGAGCAGTACTTC.

The CDR3 reads CASDRGYRETQYF. The CDR3 bases are TGTGCCAGTGACAGGGGTTATCGAGAGACCCAGTACTTC. V and J are TRBV28 and TRBJ2-5; 8 bases are a match to TRBD1. Trimming at V came to 9 bases and at J to 4 bases, leaving 7 bases not matched to a gene. The CDR3 loop spans 13 amino acids. Germline CDR1 reads MDHEN; CDR2 reads SYDVKM.

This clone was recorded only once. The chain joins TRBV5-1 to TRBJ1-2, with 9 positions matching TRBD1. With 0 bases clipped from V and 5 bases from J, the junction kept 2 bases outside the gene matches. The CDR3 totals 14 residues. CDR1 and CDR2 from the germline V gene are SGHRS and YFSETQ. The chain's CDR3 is CASSLGQGVYGYTF. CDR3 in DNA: TGCGCCAGCAGCTTGGGACAGGGGGTTTATGGCTACACCTTC. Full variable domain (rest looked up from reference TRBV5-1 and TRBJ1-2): KAGVTQTPRYLIKTRGQQVTLSCSPISGHRSVSWYQQTPGQGLQFLFEYFSETQRNKGNFPGRFSGRQFSNSRSEMNVSTLELGDSALYLCASSLGQGVYGYTFGSGTRLTVV.

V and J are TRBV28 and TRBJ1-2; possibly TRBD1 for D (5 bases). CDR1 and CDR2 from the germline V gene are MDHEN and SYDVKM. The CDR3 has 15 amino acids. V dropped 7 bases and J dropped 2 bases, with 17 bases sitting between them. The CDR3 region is CASIPRGAGNYGYTF. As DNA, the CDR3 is TGTGCCAGCATCCCACGCGGGGCAGGAAACTATGGCTACACCTTC.

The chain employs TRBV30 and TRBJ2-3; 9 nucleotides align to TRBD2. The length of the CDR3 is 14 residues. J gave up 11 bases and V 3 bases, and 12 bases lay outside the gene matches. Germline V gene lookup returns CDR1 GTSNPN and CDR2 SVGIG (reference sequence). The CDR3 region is CAWRMLAGTPRQYF. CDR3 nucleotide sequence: TGTGCCTGGAGAATGCTAGCGGGGACACCAAGGCAGTATTTT.

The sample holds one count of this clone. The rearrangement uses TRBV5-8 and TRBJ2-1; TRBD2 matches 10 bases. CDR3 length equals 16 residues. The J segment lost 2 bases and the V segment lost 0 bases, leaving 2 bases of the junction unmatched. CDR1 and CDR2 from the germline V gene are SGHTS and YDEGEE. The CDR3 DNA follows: TGTGCCAGCAGCTTGGGACTAGCGGGCACCTACAATGAGCAGTTCTTC. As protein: CASSLGLAGTYNEQFF.

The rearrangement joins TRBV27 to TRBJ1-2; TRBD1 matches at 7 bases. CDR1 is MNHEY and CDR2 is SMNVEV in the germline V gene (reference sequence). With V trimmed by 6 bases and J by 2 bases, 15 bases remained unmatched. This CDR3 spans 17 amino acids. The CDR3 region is CASSSDPPGGKNYGYTF. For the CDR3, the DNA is TGTGCCAGCAGCAGCGATCCACCAGGGGGGAAGAACTATGGCTACACCTTC.

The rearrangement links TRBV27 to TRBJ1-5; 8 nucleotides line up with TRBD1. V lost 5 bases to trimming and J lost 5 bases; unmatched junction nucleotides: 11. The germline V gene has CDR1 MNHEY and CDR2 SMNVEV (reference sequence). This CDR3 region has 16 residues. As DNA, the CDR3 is TGTGCCAGCAGTCCCTCCCAGACAGGGGTCCATCAGCCCCAGCATTTT. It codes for CASSPSQTGVHQPQHF.

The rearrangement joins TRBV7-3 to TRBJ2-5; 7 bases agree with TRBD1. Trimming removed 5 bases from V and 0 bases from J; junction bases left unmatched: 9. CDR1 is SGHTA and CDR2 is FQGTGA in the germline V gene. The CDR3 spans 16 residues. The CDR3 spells CASSEYGTANQETQYF. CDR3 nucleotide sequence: TGTGCCAGCAGCGAATATGGGACAGCTAACCAAGAGACCCAGTACTTC.

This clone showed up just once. The CDR3 loop is CASSWDFQGEQFF. The CDR3 DNA sequence: TGTGCCAGCAGTTGGGATTTCCAGGGGGAGCAGTTCTTC. The chain recombines TRBV27 with TRBJ2-1; maybe TRBD1 (6 bases). Germline lookup yields CDR1 MNHEY and CDR2 SMNVEV (reference sequence). Trimming stripped 4 bases from V and 10 bases from J, with 14 bases between. The CDR3 contains 13 residues.

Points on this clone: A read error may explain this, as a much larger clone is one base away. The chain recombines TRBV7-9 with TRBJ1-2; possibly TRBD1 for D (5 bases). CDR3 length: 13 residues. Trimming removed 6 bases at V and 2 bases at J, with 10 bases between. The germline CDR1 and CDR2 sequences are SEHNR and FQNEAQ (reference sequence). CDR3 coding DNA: TGTGCCAGCAGTTTGGGACTGAACTATGGCTACACCTTC. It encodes CASSLGLNYGYTF.